The 26 T cell receptor beta chains below were found in one sample sequenced in a study of blood T cells in healthy people across ages. Then a second PCR, running roughly 7 to 11 cycles, was carried out with a sample-barcoded 5' primer and a J-beta primer mix. Using its own MiXCR run on the 5' RACE reads, TCRdb lists one record per CDR3 protein. The profile shows more than 1.4 million distinct CDR3 sequences, roughly 40% of them singletons. The specimen sequenced was blood. The receptor source for this set is a woman aged 18-35 years in good health.

The rearrangement links TRBV12-3 or TRBV12-4 to TRBJ2-7; perhaps TRBD1 as D (6 bases). The CDR3 runs 14 residues. V dropped 6 bases and J dropped 0 bases, with 12 bases sitting between them. This CDR3 is CASRQGQSSYEQYF. CDR3 DNA: TGTGCCAGCAGGCAAGGACAGAGCTCCTACGAGCAGTACTTC.

The chain carries TRBV6-5 and TRBJ1-6; 9 bases are shared with TRBD1. The CDR3 runs 17 residues. Germline trimming cut 5 bases from V and 9 bases from J; bases unmatched to any gene: 14. Germline CDR1 and CDR2: MNHEY and SVGAGI. The CDR3 sequence: CASSSSTGGTTPSPLHF. The DNA of the CDR3 is TGTGCCAGCAGTAGCTCGACAGGGGGTACTACACCTTCACCCCTCCACTTT.

The V call is TRBV12-3 or TRBV12-4, the J call TRBJ2-7, with 13 bases aligning to TRBD2. Trimming cost V 1 base and J 3 bases; bases outside gene matches: 15. The CDR3 loop spans 20 amino acids. In DNA, the CDR3 is TGTGCCAGCAGTTTAGAGTGGGGCGGACTAGCGGGAGAAGGGGACTACGAGCAGTACTTC. The encoded protein is CASSLEWGGLAGEGDYEQYF.

This rearrangement joins TRBV24-1 to TRBJ1-1; D perhaps matches TRBD1 (6 bases). V lost 2 bases and J 7 bases, leaving 13 bases between the germline ends. Germline V CDR1 and CDR2: KGHDR, SFDVKD. CDR3 length: 14 amino acids. For the CDR3, the DNA is TGTGCCACCAGTGATTCCCAGGGGTTTGGTGAAGCTTTCTTT. Protein: CATSDSQGFGEAFF.

The chain is built from TRBV12-3 or TRBV12-4 and TRBJ1-4; D gene ambiguous. The length of the CDR3 is 14 residues. Trimming took 8 bases from V and 8 from J, leaving 18 bases between them. CDR3 nucleotide sequence: TGTGCCAGCGTTGGGAGGATCCGGAACGAAAAACTGTTTTTT. Residues: CASVGRIRNEKLFF.

This clonotype was seen a few times. The J gene is TRBJ2-1, the V gene TRBV4-1; D call uncertain. V dropped 0 bases and J dropped 4 bases, with 13 bases sitting between them. The CDR3 runs 16 residues. Germline CDR1 MGHRA, CDR2 YSYEKL. CDR3 in amino acids: CASSQEIGMAYNEQFF. CDR3 bases: TGCGCCAGCAGCCAAGAGATAGGGATGGCATACAATGAGCAGTTCTTC.

The rearrangement uses TRBV29-1 and TRBJ2-2; D is uncertain. The V end was cut by 1 base, the J end by 5 bases, with 8 bases between. CDR3 length: 13 residues. Germline values: CDR1 SQVTM, CDR2 ANQGSEA. CDR3 DNA: TGCAGCGTTGAAGCGGAAGGGACCGGGGAGCTGTTTTTT. Its translation is CSVEAEGTGELFF.

J is TRBJ2-1 and V is TRBV11-2, with 7 bases matching TRBD1. The V gene's germline CDR1 is SGHAT and CDR2 FQNNGV. This CDR3 contains 13 residues. V lost 5 bases to trimming and J lost 15 bases; unmatched junction nucleotides: 13. CDR3 DNA sequence: TGTGCCAGCAGCACCGCCCAACAGGGGAGAAGGTTCTTC. It specifies CASSTAQQGRRFF.

The gene calls are TRBV6-6 and TRBJ1-2; 7 bases map to TRBD1. Germline CDR1 reads MNHNY; CDR2 reads SVGAGI (reference sequence). CDR3 length equals 15 residues. The V gene end was trimmed by 6 bases and the J gene end by 2 bases; junction bases not matched to a gene: 9. CDR3 sequence reads: CASSSTDRANYGYTF. The CDR3 nucleotides are TGTGCCAGCAGCAGTACCGACAGGGCGAACTATGGCTACACCTTC.

In DNA, the CDR3 is TGTGCCAGCAGCCCCCGACTCCTCTCAGATACGCAGTATTTT. Residues: CASSPRLLSDTQYF. The chain joins TRBV5-5 to TRBJ2-3; D is unclear. The CDR3 consists of 14 residues. The V and J ends lost 4 bases and 4 bases respectively, with 13 bases between them. Germline loops: CDR1 SGHKS, CDR2 YYEKEE (reference sequence).

The chain links TRBV4-2 to TRBJ2-5; 10 bases are a match to TRBD2. V lost 1 base and J lost 4; bases outside the gene matches: 6. CDR3 length: 16 residues. The germline V gene has CDR1 LGHNA and CDR2 YNFKEQ. CDR3 nucleotide sequence: TGTGCCAGCAGCCAAGTTTCCGGACTAGCGGTAGAGACCCAGTACTTC. Translation gives CASSQVSGLAVETQYF.

This clonotype was seen many times. This chain uses TRBV29-1 with TRBJ2-5; D gene ambiguous. The CDR3 consists of 13 residues. The V and J ends lost 2 bases and 4 bases respectively, with 11 bases between them. Germline loops: CDR1 SQVTM, CDR2 ANQGSEA. CDR3 amino acids: CSVERQRGETQYF. As DNA, the CDR3 is TGCAGCGTTGAACGTCAGAGAGGAGAGACCCAGTACTTC.

The chain uses TRBV12-3 or TRBV12-4 and TRBJ2-1; TRBD2 matches 10 bases. CDR3 length: 15 residues. Trimming removed 5 bases from V and 6 bases from J; junction bases left unmatched: 7. CDR3 sequence: CASSPSGRGSNEQFF. The CDR3 DNA sequence: TGTGCCAGCAGTCCTAGCGGGAGAGGGTCCAATGAGCAGTTCTTC.

This clonotype was counted only a few times. The J gene is TRBJ1-2, the V gene TRBV12-3 or TRBV12-4, with D unresolved. This CDR3 spans 13 amino acids. V shed 3 bases and J shed 4 bases, with 9 bases lying between them. CDR3 in amino acids: CASSLAASYGYTF. The CDR3 DNA reads as TGTGCCAGCAGTTTGGCAGCCAGCTATGGCTACACCTTC.

In its sample, this clonotype was seen a few times. The rearrangement uses TRBV9 and TRBJ2-6; 7 nucleotides line up with TRBD1. J was trimmed by 0 bases and V by 4 bases; bases with no gene match: 10. CDR1 and CDR2 from the germline V gene are SGDLS and YYNGEE. The CDR3 length is 18 residues. CDR3 in DNA: TGTGCCAGCAGCACGACAGGGACGGGTAGCTCTGGGGCCAACGTCCTGACTTTC. Translation: CASSTTGTGSSGANVLTF.

The chain joins TRBV11-1 to TRBJ1-1; D uncertain. There are 14 residues in the CDR3. CDR1 SGHAT and CDR2 FQDESV come from the germline V gene (reference sequence). Trimming left V 5 bases short and J 2 bases short, with 12 bases between. The CDR3 DNA reads TGTGCCAGCAGCCATGACGTCCTAAACACTGAAGCTTTCTTT. Translation gives CASSHDVLNTEAFF.

A remark on this clonotype: Germline and junction disagree at one end, which may indicate a read error. CDR3 coding DNA: TGTGCCAACAGTTTCACCGGGACAAACCAAGAGACCCAGTACTTC. It codes for CANSFTGTNQETQYF. This chain links TRBV6-6 with TRBJ2-5, with TRBD1 as a possible D gene (6 bases). The CDR3 consists of 15 residues. CDR1 is MNHNY and CDR2 is SVGAGI in the germline V gene (reference sequence).

This clonotype was seen repeatedly, ten times or more. The chain recombines TRBV10-3 with TRBJ2-7, with a tentative D call TRBD2 (5 bases). The CDR3 length is 12 residues. Per germline, CDR1 ENHRY and CDR2 SYGVKD. V lost 3 bases and J 3 bases, leaving 6 bases between the germline ends. CDR3 sequence: CAISDEGYEQYF. The CDR3 nucleotides read TGTGCCATCAGTGACGAGGGCTACGAGCAGTACTTC.

This clonotype was seen more than once but under ten times. This sequence joins TRBV12-3 or TRBV12-4 and TRBJ2-5, with no clear D. This CDR3 has 13 amino acids. Trimming took off 4 bases at V and 3 bases at J, with 9 bases between the two ends. The CDR3 DNA sequence: TGTGCCAGCAGTTGGGATGCAGAAGAGACCCAGTACTTC. Translating it yields CASSWDAEETQYF.

This chain uses TRBV11-2 with TRBJ2-7; TRBD2 matches at 10 bases. The CDR3 covers 15 residues. In germline, CDR1 is SGHAT, CDR2 FQNNGV. V dropped 5 bases and J dropped 4; count of bases not matched to a gene: 8. In nucleotides, the CDR3 is TGTGCCAGCAGCCCCTTCCTAGCGGGAGCGTACGAGCAGTACTTC. It encodes CASSPFLAGAYEQYF.

This clonotype has only a few counts. CDR3 loop: CASSHTGGAGGYTF. CDR3 coding DNA: TGTGCCAGCAGCCATACAGGGGGCGCGGGGGGCTACACCTTC. The chain recombines TRBV3-1 with TRBJ1-2; 9 nucleotides line up with TRBD1. Germline-derived CDR1 and CDR2 are LGHDT and YNNKEL (reference sequence). CDR3 length: 14 residues. V lost 3 bases to trimming and J lost 8 bases; unmatched junction nucleotides: 7.

This clonotype was detected only a few times. The chain links TRBV5-5 to TRBJ2-1; D remains unclear. The germline gives CDR1 SGHKS, CDR2 YYEKEE (reference sequence). V was pared by 3 bases and J by 4 bases, with 26 bases between. This CDR3 comprises 19 residues. The CDR3 sequence is CASSSRPFPVRTTYNEQFF. DNA of the CDR3: TGTGCCAGCAGCTCCCGACCGTTCCCGGTTCGGACCACATACAATGAGCAGTTCTTC.

This clonotype was seen a few times. This chain links TRBV27 with TRBJ2-7; TRBD2 matches at 8 bases. Germline CDR1 reads MNHEY; CDR2 reads SMNVEV (reference sequence). The CDR3 has 13 residues. The ends lost 5 bases at V and 5 bases at J; junction bases unmatched: 5. CDR3 region: CASSVRRGDEQYF. The CDR3 DNA follows: TGTGCCAGCAGTGTAAGGCGGGGGGACGAGCAGTACTTC.

This clonotype was counted a few times. CDR3 in DNA: TGTGCCAGCAGTCGCGGGACAGGCCTCTACGAGCAGTACTTC. Its protein is CASSRGTGLYEQYF. The chain links TRBV5-8 to TRBJ2-7; TRBD1 agrees at 8 bases. CDR1 and CDR2 (germline): SGHTS, YDEGEE. The V and J ends lost 5 bases and 3 bases, in that order; junction bases with no gene match: 7. There are 14 residues in the CDR3.

The V gene is TRBV20-1, the J gene TRBJ1-1; D call uncertain. Germline CDR1 DFQATT, CDR2 SNEGSKA (reference sequence). Trimming removed 6 bases from V and 1 base from J, with 9 bases in between. The CDR3 covers 12 residues. CDR3 sequence (DNA): TGCAGTGCCAAGGGCCAGAACACTGAAGCTTTCTTT. This translates into CSAKGQNTEAFF.

This clonotype was seen a single time. The rearrangement links TRBV20-1 to TRBJ2-1; weak D call: TRBD2 (5 bases). Trimming left V 3 bases short and J 2 bases short, with 11 bases between. The CDR3 runs to 14 residues. The germline V gene has CDR1 DFQATT and CDR2 SNEGSKA (reference sequence). This CDR3 is CSARSAGAYNEQFF. Here the CDR3 DNA reads TGCAGTGCTAGGAGTGCCGGGGCCTACAATGAGCAGTTCTTC.